This passage covers 32 T cell receptor beta chains from one sample sequenced in a study of blood T cells in healthy people across ages. The use of a sample-barcoded 5' primer and a J-beta primer mix characterized a second PCR of about 7 to 12 cycles. One entry per CDR3 protein, called by TCRdb with MiXCR from the 5' RACE reads. The repertoire holds around 790,000 distinct CDR3 sequences, with under 45% as singletons. The specimen sequenced was blood. These receptors originate from a man in his fifties or sixties in good health.

In this sample, this clonotype turned up a few times. The CDR3 DNA reads as TGTGCCACCAACCTTGCCGGGCTAGCAGAGCAGACCGAGCAGTACTTC. This sequence encodes CATNLAGLAEQTEQYF. The rearrangement joins TRBV28 to TRBJ2-7; D perhaps matches TRBD2 (5 bases). CDR3 size: 16 residues. CDR1 is MDHEN, CDR2 SYDVKM, per germline. Trimming left V 10 bases short and J 6 bases short, with 28 bases between.

This chain connects TRBV20-1 to TRBJ2-5; D is unresolved. From germline, CDR1 is DFQATT and CDR2 SNEGSKA (reference sequence). CDR3 length: 11 amino acids. The V end was cut by 8 bases, the J end by 3 bases, with 10 bases between. CDR3 in amino acids: CSLTHKETQYF. CDR3 sequence (DNA): TGCAGTTTGACGCATAAAGAGACCCAGTACTTC.

This sequence joins TRBV20-1 and TRBJ2-5; 8 nucleotides agree with TRBD2. Germline V gene sequence: CDR1 DFQATT, CDR2 SNEGSKA (reference sequence). The CDR3 extends over 13 amino acids. V shed 4 bases and J 2 bases; nucleotides not matched to a gene: 3. CDR3 DNA sequence: TGCAGTGCTACTGCGGGGGGACAAGAGACCCAGTACTTC. Amino acid sequence: CSATAGGQETQYF.

The sample holds a few counts of this clonotype. The chain combines TRBV6-5 with TRBJ2-7; 8 nucleotides agree with TRBD1. The CDR3 loop spans 17 amino acids. J gave up 1 base and V 0 bases, and 8 bases lay outside the gene matches. Germline V gene sequence: CDR1 MNHEY, CDR2 SVGAGI. The CDR3 coding sequence is TGTGCCAGCAGTTACTCGTTGACAGGGGTTAGTTCCTACGAGCAGTACTTC. Translation gives CASSYSLTGVSSYEQYF.

The sample holds one count of this clonotype. The rearrangement links TRBV20-1 to TRBJ2-3; TRBD2 aligns across 14 bases. V lost 0 bases, J lost 4 bases, and 9 bases stayed unmatched. Per the germline V gene, CDR1 is DFQATT and CDR2 is SNEGSKA (reference sequence). This CDR3 has 18 residues. The chain's CDR3 is CSARDGTSGSLRADTQYF. CDR3 nucleotide sequence: TGCAGTGCTAGAGACGGGACTAGCGGGAGCCTCAGGGCAGATACGCAGTATTTT.

A remark on this clonotype: Germline is not matched at one junction end, which may reflect a read error. This sequence joins TRBV4-3 and TRBJ2-1, with 11 bases fitting TRBD2. Germline CDR1 LGHNA, CDR2 YSLEER. CDR3 length: 18 amino acids. CDR3 DNA sequence: TGCGCCAGCAGCCAAGACAGAGTAGCTAGCGGGGGGTACAATGAGCAGTTGTTC. Amino acid sequence: CASSQDRVASGGYNEQLF.

In this sample, this clonotype turned up a few times. This chain links TRBV7-9 with TRBJ2-5; possibly TRBD1 for D (5 bases). The CDR3 has 16 residues. Trimming left V 5 bases short and J 2 bases short, with 18 bases between. Germline values: CDR1 SEHNR, CDR2 FQNEAQ (reference sequence). The CDR3 DNA is TGTGCCAGCAGCATTCCAGGGCCTACCCAGCAAGAGACCCAGTACTTC. Its protein product is CASSIPGPTQQETQYF.

CDR3 amino acids: CASSPSPEETQYF. CDR3 DNA: TGTGCCAGCAGCCCGAGTCCGGAAGAGACCCAGTACTTC. The chain joins TRBV13 to TRBJ2-5; no firm D call. The CDR3 extends over 13 amino acids. Trimming took 5 bases from V and 3 from J, leaving 10 bases between them. Germline lookup yields CDR1 PRHDT and CDR2 FYEKMQ (reference sequence). Complete variable domain (other parts from reference TRBV13 and TRBJ2-5): AAGVIQSPRHLIKEKRETATLKCYPIPRHDTVYWYQQGPGQDPQFLISFYEKMQSDKGSIPDRFSAQQFSDYHSELNMSSLELGDSALYFCASSPSPEETQYFGPGTRLLVL.

The rearrangement links TRBV7-9 to TRBJ1-5; D unresolved. V gave up 3 bases and J gave up 4 bases, with 4 bases separating them. CDR3 length equals 12 residues. Germline CDR1 and CDR2: SEHNR and FQNEAQ (reference sequence). CDR3: CASSFQNQPQHF. The CDR3 coding sequence is TGTGCCAGCAGCTTTCAAAATCAGCCCCAGCATTTT. Complete variable domain (other parts from reference TRBV7-9 and TRBJ1-5): DTGVSQNPRHKITKRGQNVTFRCDPISEHNRLYWYRQTLGQGPEFLTYFQNEAQLEKSRLLSDRFSAERPKGSFSTLEIQRTEQGDSAMYLCASSFQNQPQHFGDGTRLSIL.

The CDR3 DNA follows: TGTGCCACCCAAGTGGGGGGCACAGATACGCAGTATTTT. Protein product: CATQVGGTDTQYF. The chain carries TRBV7-9 and TRBJ2-3; either TRBD1 or TRBD2 may fit D (5 bases each). Per the germline V gene, CDR1 is SEHNR and CDR2 is FQNEAQ (reference sequence). V lost 10 bases and J 1 base, leaving 12 bases between the germline ends. There are 13 residues in the CDR3.

This clonotype was picked up a small number of times. A read error may be the cause here, since a much bigger clone is one base away. This chain joins TRBV28 and TRBJ2-5; D tentatively reads TRBD1 or TRBD2 (5 bases each). Germline V CDR1 and CDR2: MDHEN, SYDVKM. V was clipped by 3 bases and J by 11 bases, with 22 bases between them. This CDR3 spans 15 amino acids. CDR3 nucleotide sequence: TGTGCCAGCAGTTTGGCGTTTGGGGGATACAATGAGCAGTACTTC. It encodes CASSLAFGGYNEQYF. The full variable domain, with the rest looked up from reference TRBV28 and TRBJ2-5, is DVKVTQSSRYLVKRTGEKVFLECVQDMDHENMFWYRQDPGLGLRLIYFSYDVKMKEKGDIPEGYSVSREKKERFSLILESASTNQTSMYLCASSLAFGGYNEQYFGPGTRLLVL.

The rearrangement joins TRBV21-1 to TRBJ1-5; the table's TRBD1 call for D was not verified on the DNA. TRBV21-1 is a known pseudogene. This CDR3 is 17 amino acids long. CDR3 residues: CASSKAPRGPGNQPQHF. The CDR3 coding sequence is TGTGCCAGCAGCAAAGCGCCCAGGGGGCCGGGCAATCAGCCCCAGCATTTT.

The J gene is TRBJ1-6, the V gene TRBV14, with TRBD1 matching 8 bases. V lost 5 bases, J lost 10 bases, and 7 bases stayed unmatched. Germline V gene lookup returns CDR1 SGHDN and CDR2 FVKESK. This CDR3 is built from 14 residues. In nucleotides, the CDR3 is TGTGCCAGCAGCGATACAGGGGGTCGGTCACCCCTCCACTTT. It specifies CASSDTGGRSPLHF.

V usage is TRBV5-1 and J usage is TRBJ1-1; D ambiguous. The germline V and J ends were trimmed by 7 bases and 6 bases, with 10 bases remaining between them. CDR3 length: 11 amino acids. Germline CDR1 is SGHRS and CDR2 is YFSETQ. CDR3 loop: CASSGRAEAFF. The CDR3 coding sequence is TGCGCCAGCTCCGGTAGGGCTGAAGCTTTCTTT.

This chain joins TRBV6-1 and TRBJ2-3, with 7 positions matching TRBD2. The germline gives CDR1 MNHNS, CDR2 SASEGT. This CDR3 is built from 13 residues. Trimming at V came to 5 bases and at J to 5 bases, leaving 4 bases not matched to a gene. CDR3 amino acids: CASSTLAVDTQYF. The CDR3 nucleotides read TGTGCCAGCAGTACTCTAGCGGTAGATACGCAGTATTTT.

The V call is TRBV7-9, the J call TRBJ2-7, with 8 bases fitting TRBD1. CDR3 length equals 18 residues. The germline CDR1 and CDR2 sequences are SEHNR and FQNEAQ (reference sequence). Unmatched junction bases numbered 18, after V lost 4 bases and J lost 4 bases. The CDR3 sequence is CASSSTGRGRFATYEQYF. CDR3 in DNA: TGTGCCAGCAGCTCCACCGGCAGGGGGCGGTTTGCGACGTACGAGCAGTACTTC.

The chain is built from TRBV20-1 and TRBJ1-2; the D is unclear. This CDR3 has 12 amino acids. The germline V gene encodes CDR1 DFQATT and CDR2 SNEGSKA (reference sequence). V gave up 2 bases and J gave up 2 bases, with 6 bases separating them. CDR3 coding DNA: TGCAGTGCTAGATTGGGGAACTATGGCTACACCTTC. It translates to CSARLGNYGYTF.

V and J are TRBV12-5 and TRBJ2-3; D uncertain. This CDR3 region has 12 residues. The germline V and J ends were trimmed by 5 bases and 6 bases, with 9 bases remaining between them. Germline lookup yields CDR1 LGHNT and CDR2 FRNRAP. The DNA of the CDR3 is TGTGCTAGTGGTGCCCTCTTGGATACGCAGTATTTT. Translating gives CASGALLDTQYF.

The gene calls are TRBV7-9 and TRBJ2-1; 8 bases map to TRBD2. The V gene's germline CDR1 is SEHNR and CDR2 FQNEAQ (reference sequence). Germline trimming cut 5 bases from V and 3 bases from J; bases unmatched to any gene: 12. This CDR3 is 17 amino acids long. The CDR3 region is CASSRRAIRGGYNEQFF. DNA of the CDR3: TGTGCCAGCAGCCGCCGGGCGATTCGGGGGGGCTACAATGAGCAGTTCTTC. Combining the CDR3 with reference TRBV7-9 and TRBJ2-1 gives the whole variable domain DTGVSQNPRHKITKRGQNVTFRCDPISEHNRLYWYRQTLGQGPEFLTYFQNEAQLEKSRLLSDRFSAERPKGSFSTLEIQRTEQGDSAMYLCASSRRAIRGGYNEQFFGPGTRLTVL.

The chain has TRBV6-6 and TRBJ2-1; 7 bases map to TRBD1. After removal of 6 bases from V and 7 bases from J, the junction contained 12 bases not matched to a gene. CDR3 length equals 15 residues. CDR1 is MNHNY, CDR2 SVGAGI, per germline (reference sequence). The CDR3 DNA reads TGTGCCAGCAGCCACGGACAGGATTCGTTTAATGAGCAGTTCTTC. Its translation: CASSHGQDSFNEQFF.

The genes are TRBV5-4 and TRBJ1-4; D gene ambiguous. Trimming left V 0 bases short and J 3 bases short, with 6 bases between. The CDR3 is 14 amino acids. The germline V gene has CDR1 SGHNT and CDR2 YYREEE (reference sequence). The CDR3 DNA sequence: TGTGCCAGCAGCTTGGACAGCCCTAATGAAAAACTGTTTTTT. This encodes CASSLDSPNEKLFF.

This clonotype was observed a few times. The chain has TRBV6-5 and TRBJ2-7; a weak D match, TRBD2 (6 bases). The DNA end is a closer match to TRBJ2-5, so the J assignment may be wrong. The CDR3 loop spans 14 amino acids. Germline assignment: CDR1 MNHEY and CDR2 SVGAGI. DNA for the CDR3: TGTGCCAGCAGCTACGGGGACTCCTGGGGGACCCAGTACTTC. It codes for CASSYGDSWGTQYF.

The chain joins TRBV28 to TRBJ1-2; 10 positions agree with TRBD1. The CDR3 spans 15 residues. Trimming took 5 bases from V and 5 from J; bases not matched to a gene: 8. Germline CDR1 reads MDHEN; CDR2 reads SYDVKM. The CDR3 region has the DNA TGTGCCAGCAGTCCTGGGGACAGGGGCCTATATGGCTACACCTTC. Protein product: CASSPGDRGLYGYTF.

The chain couples TRBV12-3 or TRBV12-4 to TRBJ2-1, with no clear D. The CDR3 is 15 residues long. Trimming stripped 7 bases from V and 0 bases from J, with 13 bases between. In DNA form, the CDR3 reads TGTGCCAGCACCTTTGGGCGTAGCTCCTACAATGAGCAGTTCTTC. Translation: CASTFGRSSYNEQFF.

The chain is built from TRBV12-3 or TRBV12-4 and TRBJ2-7; D remains unclear. V dropped 3 bases and J dropped 3 bases, with 9 bases sitting between them. The CDR3 extends over 13 amino acids. CDR3 sequence reads: CASSFRPNYEQYF. The DNA of the CDR3 is TGTGCCAGCAGTTTTCGCCCCAACTACGAGCAGTACTTC.

This chain links TRBV7-8 with TRBJ2-5; 10 bases map to TRBD2. V shed 1 base, J shed 5 bases, and the junction held 7 bases outside the gene matches. The CDR3 is made up of 16 amino acids. Germline CDR1 and CDR2: SGHVS and FQNEAQ. The CDR3: CASSLGPSGGYETQYF. In nucleotides, the CDR3 is TGTGCCAGCAGCTTAGGCCCTAGCGGGGGTTATGAGACCCAGTACTTC.

In its sample, this clonotype was seen a few times. The chain couples TRBV12-3 or TRBV12-4 to TRBJ1-2; TRBD1 might be the D (6 bases). The V gene lost 6 bases and the J gene lost 8 bases, with 16 bases spanning the gap. The CDR3 covers 13 residues. In DNA, the CDR3 is TGTGCCAGCAGACAGGGACTGGAAGAGGGCTACACCTTC. It translates to CASRQGLEEGYTF.

The chain carries TRBV7-9 and TRBJ1-2, with 7 bases fitting TRBD1. V trimming: 4 bases; J trimming: 6 bases; junction bases outside the gene matches: 2. Germline V gene data show CDR1 as SEHNR and CDR2 as FQNEAQ (reference sequence). The CDR3 is 12 residues long. CDR3 nucleotide sequence: TGTGCCAGCAGCTCACAGGGGAATGGCTACACCTTC. Protein: CASSSQGNGYTF.

The chain has TRBV5-6 and TRBJ1-2; 9 bases line up with TRBD1. The CDR3 consists of 14 residues. CDR1 is SGHDT, CDR2 YYEEEE, per germline. V lost 1 base to trimming and J lost 7 bases; unmatched junction nucleotides: 5. CDR3 coding DNA: TGTGCCAGCAGCTTGTACAGGGGGCGCGGTGGCTACACCTTC. It yields the protein CASSLYRGRGGYTF.

This rearrangement joins TRBV14 to TRBJ2-1; D may be TRBD1 (5 bases). There are 12 residues in the CDR3. Germline V lookup: CDR1 SGHDN, CDR2 FVKESK. V gave up 3 bases and J gave up 10 bases, with 10 bases separating them. CDR3 amino acids: CASSQVQAEQFF. In DNA, the CDR3 is TGTGCCAGCAGCCAGGTACAGGCCGAGCAGTTCTTC.

V is TRBV11-3 and J is TRBJ2-5; a possible D gene is TRBD2 (6 bases). CDR3 length: 18 amino acids. The V end lost 2 bases, the J end lost 3 bases, and 22 bases lay between the germline ends. Germline loops: CDR1 SGHNT, CDR2 YENEEA. The CDR3: CASSLRLAPDPSKETQYF. The CDR3 DNA reads TGTGCCAGCAGCTTAAGGCTAGCGCCTGACCCCAGTAAAGAGACCCAGTACTTC.

The chain couples TRBV7-2 to TRBJ1-1, with D uncertain. Per germline, CDR1 SGHTA and CDR2 FQGNSA. V was cut by 8 bases and J by 6 bases, with 10 bases left in between. The CDR3 length is 11 residues. The CDR3 DNA sequence: TGTGCCAGCCGATCGTCCTCTGAAGCTTTCTTT. Protein: CASRSSSEAFF. The whole variable domain, filled in from reference TRBV7-2 and TRBJ1-1, reads GAGVSQSPSNKVTEKGKDVELRCDPISGHTALYWYRQSLGQGLEFLIYFQGNSAPDKSGLPSDRFSAERTGGSVSTLTIQRTQQEDSAVYLCASRSSSEAFFGQGTRLTVV.